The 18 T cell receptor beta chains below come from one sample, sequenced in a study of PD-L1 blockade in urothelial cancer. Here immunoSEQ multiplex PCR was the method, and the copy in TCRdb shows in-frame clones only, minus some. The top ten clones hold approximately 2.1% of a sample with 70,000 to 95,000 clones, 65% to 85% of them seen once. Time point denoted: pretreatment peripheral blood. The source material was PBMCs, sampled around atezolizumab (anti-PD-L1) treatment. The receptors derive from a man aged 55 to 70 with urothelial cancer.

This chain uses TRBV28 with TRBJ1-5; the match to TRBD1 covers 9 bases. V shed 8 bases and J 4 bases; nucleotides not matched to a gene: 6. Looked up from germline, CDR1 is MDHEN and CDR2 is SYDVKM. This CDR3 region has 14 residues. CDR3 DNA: TGTGCCAGCTTTCCCGGGACAGGGAATCAGCCCCAGCATTTT. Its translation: CASFPGTGNQPQHF.

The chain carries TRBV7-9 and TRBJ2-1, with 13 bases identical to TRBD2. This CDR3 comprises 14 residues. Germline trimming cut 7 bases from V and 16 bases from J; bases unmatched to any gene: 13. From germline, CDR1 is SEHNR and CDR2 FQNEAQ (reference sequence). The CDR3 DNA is TGTGCCAGCATCGGGACTAGCGGGACCGTTGGGCCTTTCTTC. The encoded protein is CASIGTSGTVGPFF.

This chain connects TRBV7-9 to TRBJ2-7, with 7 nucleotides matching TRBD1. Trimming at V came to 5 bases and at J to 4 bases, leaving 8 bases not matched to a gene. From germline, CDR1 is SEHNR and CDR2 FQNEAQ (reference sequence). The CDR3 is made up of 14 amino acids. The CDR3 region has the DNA TGTGCCAGCAGCGAAGGACAGGTTCCTTACGAGCAGTACTTC. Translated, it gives CASSEGQVPYEQYF.

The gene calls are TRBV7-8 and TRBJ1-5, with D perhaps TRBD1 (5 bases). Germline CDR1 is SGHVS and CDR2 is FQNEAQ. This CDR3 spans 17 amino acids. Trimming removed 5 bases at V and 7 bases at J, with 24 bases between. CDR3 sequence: CASSPPQGLISGQPQHF. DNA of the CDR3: TGTGCCAGCAGCCCCCCCCAAGGGCTCATATCAGGGCAGCCCCAGCATTTT.

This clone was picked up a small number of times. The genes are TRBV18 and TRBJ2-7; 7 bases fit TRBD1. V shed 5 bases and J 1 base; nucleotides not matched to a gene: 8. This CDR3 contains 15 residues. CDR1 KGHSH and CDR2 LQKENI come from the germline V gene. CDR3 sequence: CASSSGQPGSYEQYF. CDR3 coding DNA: TGTGCCAGCTCATCGGGACAGCCAGGATCCTACGAGCAGTACTTC.

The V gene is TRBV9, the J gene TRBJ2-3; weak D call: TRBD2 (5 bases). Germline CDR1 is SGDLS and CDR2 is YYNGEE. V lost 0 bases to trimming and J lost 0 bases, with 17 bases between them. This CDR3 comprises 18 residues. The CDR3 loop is CASSVGGFWRVSTDTQYF. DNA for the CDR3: TGTGCCAGCAGCGTAGGAGGGTTCTGGCGGGTTAGCACAGATACGCAGTATTTT. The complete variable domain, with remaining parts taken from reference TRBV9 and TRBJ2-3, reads DSGVTQTPKHLITATGQRVTLRCSPRSGDLSVYWYQQSLDQGLQFLIQYYNGEERAKGNILERFSAQQFPDLHSELNLSSLELGDSALYFCASSVGGFWRVSTDTQYFGPGTRLTVL.

CDR3 sequence (DNA): TGCGCCAGCAGCCTACTAGCGGGAGGGGACATTCAGTACTTC. This translates into CASSLLAGGDIQYF. V is TRBV5-1 and J is TRBJ2-4; the match to TRBD2 covers 13 bases. The V and J ends lost 4 bases and 8 bases, in that order; junction bases with no gene match: 3. Germline V gene lookup returns CDR1 SGHRS and CDR2 YFSETQ. CDR3 length: 14 residues.

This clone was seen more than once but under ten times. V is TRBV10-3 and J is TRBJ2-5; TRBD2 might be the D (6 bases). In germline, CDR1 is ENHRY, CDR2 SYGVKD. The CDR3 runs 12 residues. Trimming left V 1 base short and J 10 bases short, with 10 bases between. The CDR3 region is CAISELGRNQYF. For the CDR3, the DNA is TGTGCCATCAGTGAGTTAGGGAGGAACCAGTACTTC.

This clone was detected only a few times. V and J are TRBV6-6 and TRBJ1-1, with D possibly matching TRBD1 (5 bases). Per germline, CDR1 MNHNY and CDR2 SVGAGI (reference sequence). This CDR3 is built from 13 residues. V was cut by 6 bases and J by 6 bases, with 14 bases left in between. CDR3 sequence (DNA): TGTGCCAGCAGAAAAGGGGAGGGAGCTGAAGCTTTCTTT. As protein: CASRKGEGAEAFF.

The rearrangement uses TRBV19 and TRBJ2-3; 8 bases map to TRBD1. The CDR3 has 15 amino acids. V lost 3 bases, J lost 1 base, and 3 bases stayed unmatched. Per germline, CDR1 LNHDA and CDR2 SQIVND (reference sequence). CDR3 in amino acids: CASSIGQGGTDTQYF. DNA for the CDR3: TGTGCCAGTAGTATCGGACAGGGAGGCACAGATACGCAGTATTTT.

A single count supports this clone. CDR3 residues: CASSTADRVGYEQYF. CDR3 DNA: TGTGCCAGTAGTACCGCCGACAGGGTCGGTTACGAGCAGTACTTC. The chain couples TRBV19 to TRBJ2-7, with TRBD1 identical over 7 bases. Germline assignment: CDR1 LNHDA and CDR2 SQIVND (reference sequence). V was clipped by 4 bases and J by 4 bases; unmatched bases: 10. The CDR3 has 15 residues.

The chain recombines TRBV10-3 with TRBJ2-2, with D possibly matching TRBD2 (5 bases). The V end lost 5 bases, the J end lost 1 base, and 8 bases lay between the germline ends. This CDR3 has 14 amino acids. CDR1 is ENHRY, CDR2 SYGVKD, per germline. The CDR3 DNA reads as TGTGCCATCAGTCCCAGCGGGAACACCGGGGAGCTGTTTTTT. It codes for CAISPSGNTGELFF.

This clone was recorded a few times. This CDR3 is CASSLGSGGADTQYF. As DNA, the CDR3 is TGTGCCAGCAGCTTGGGAAGCGGGGGGGCAGATACGCAGTATTTT. The chain is built from TRBV5-6 and TRBJ2-3, with 10 bases fitting TRBD2. Per the germline V gene, CDR1 is SGHDT and CDR2 is YYEEEE. The V gene end was trimmed by 0 bases and the J gene end by 4 bases; junction bases not matched to a gene: 2. The CDR3 sequence is 15 residues long.

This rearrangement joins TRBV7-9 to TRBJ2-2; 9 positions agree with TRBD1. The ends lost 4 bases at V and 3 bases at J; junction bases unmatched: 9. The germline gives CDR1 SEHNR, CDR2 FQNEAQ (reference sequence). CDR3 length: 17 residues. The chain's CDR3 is CASSYLGDREYTGELFF. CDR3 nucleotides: TGTGCCAGCAGCTACCTGGGGGACAGGGAATACACCGGGGAGCTGTTTTTT.

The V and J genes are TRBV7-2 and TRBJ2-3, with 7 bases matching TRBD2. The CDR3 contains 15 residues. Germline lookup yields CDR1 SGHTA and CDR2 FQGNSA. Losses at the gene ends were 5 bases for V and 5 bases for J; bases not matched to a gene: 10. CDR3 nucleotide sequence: TGTGCCAGCAGCGCAACGCTAGCGGCGCTAGATACGCAGTATTTT. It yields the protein CASSATLAALDTQYF.

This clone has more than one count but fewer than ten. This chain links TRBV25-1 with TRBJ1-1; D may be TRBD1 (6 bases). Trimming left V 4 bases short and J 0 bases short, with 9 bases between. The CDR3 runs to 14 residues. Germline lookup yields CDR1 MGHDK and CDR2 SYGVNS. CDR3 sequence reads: CASSVTGLNTEAFF. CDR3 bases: TGTGCCAGCAGTGTGACAGGCTTGAACACTGAAGCTTTCTTT.

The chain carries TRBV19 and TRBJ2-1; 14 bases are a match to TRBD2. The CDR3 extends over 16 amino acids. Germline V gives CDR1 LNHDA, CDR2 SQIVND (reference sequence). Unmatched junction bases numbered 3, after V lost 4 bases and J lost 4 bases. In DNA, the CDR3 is TGTGCCAGTAGTAAGACTAGCGGGAGGGATTACAATGAGCAGTTCTTC. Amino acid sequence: CASSKTSGRDYNEQFF.

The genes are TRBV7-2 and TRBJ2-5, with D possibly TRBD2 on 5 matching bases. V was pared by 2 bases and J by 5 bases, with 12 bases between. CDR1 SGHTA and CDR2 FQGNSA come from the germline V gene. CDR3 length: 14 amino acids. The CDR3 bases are TGTGCCAGCAGCTTATCCCCTACGGGGGAGACCCAGTACTTC. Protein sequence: CASSLSPTGETQYF.